This T cell receptor beta chain was captured in a study of T cells in Graves' hyperthyroidism and ophthalmopathy. This CDR3 comprises 17 residues. Per germline, CDR1 MNHEY and CDR2 SMNVEV (reference sequence). Trimming took off 2 bases at V and 2 bases at J, with 15 bases between the two ends. RNA transcripts gave rise to amplified TCR beta CDR3 regions. Carried out on the TCR CDR3, a first-round RT-PCR used the HTBI primer set. Each CDR3 protein is one row after TCRdb ran MiXCR on the multiplex PCR reads. The table has 700,000 or so distinct CDR3 sequences, about 15% seen once. This clonotype was counted at least ten times. Antigen specificity is unknown. Exclusions: uncontrolled infection, other autoimmune disease, pregnancy, lactation. Study-wide results and limits: Peripheral blood also featured most of the thyroid clonotypes expanded above 0.001.

Sequenced input: blood. The rearrangement links TRBV27 to TRBJ2-2; D possibly corresponds to TRBD1 (5 bases). This clonotype was obtained from a woman in her forties or fifties with Graves' ophthalmopathy. The CDR3 bases are TGTGCCAGCAGTTTAAGGTCTTGGCAGGGAAACACCGGGGAGCTGTTTTTT. Its protein is CASSLRSWQGNTGELFF.